The sequence of this T cell receptor (beta chain) was determined in a study of blood T cells in healthy people across ages. For the second PCR, which ran for 7 to 11 cycles, a sample-barcoded 5' primer and a J-beta primer mix were used. Using its own MiXCR run on the 5' RACE reads, TCRdb lists one record per CDR3 protein. Here the sample spans hundreds of thousands of distinct CDR3 sequences, approximately 50% being singletons. The donors, all healthy, were Caucasians living in Russia, aged roughly 6 to 100. The specimen was blood. The TCR was taken from a man aged 55 to 69 in good health.

This CDR3 reads CASSEGTSGGNNEQFF. CDR3 nucleotide sequence: TGTGCCAGCAGTGAAGGGACTAGCGGGGGCAACAATGAGCAGTTCTTC. This sequence joins TRBV6-1 and TRBJ2-1; 13 positions agree with TRBD2. The CDR3 extends over 16 amino acids. V shed 1 base, J shed 5 bases, and the junction held 2 bases outside the gene matches. Looked up from germline, CDR1 is MNHNS and CDR2 is SASEGT.